The source of this TCR beta chain is a study of cytomegalovirus exposure and HLA in healthy donors. Primers included in the PCR were 60 Vbeta and 13 Jbeta primers. Repertoires were generated with immunoSEQ multiplex PCR, while TCRdb's copy carries only in-frame clones and drops some. The sample carries roughly 220,000 clones, 80% to 90% recorded once. Looked up from germline, CDR1 is MNHNY and CDR2 is SVGAGI (reference sequence). There are 14 residues in the CDR3. Trimming left V 4 bases short and J 2 bases short, with 11 bases between. The chain couples TRBV6-6 to TRBJ1-1; D possibly corresponds to TRBD1 (6 bases). Material for sequencing was PBMCs. The receptor was derived from a man aged 25-45 years in good health and CMV-seronegative. CDR3 region: CASSLRQVNTEAFF. The CDR3 DNA reads as TGTGCCAGCAGTTTAAGACAGGTTAACACTGAAGCTTTCTTT.